This T cell receptor (beta chain) emerged from a study of technical replicates of blood from several donors. The V end lost 6 bases, the J end lost 4 bases, and 15 bases lay between the germline ends. The CDR3 has 14 residues. The germline CDR1 and CDR2 sequences are MDHEN and SYDVKM. Only in-frame clones appear in the TCRdb table, and some are missing; sequencing was by immunoSEQ multiplex PCR. The table records approximately 75,000 clones, roughly 89% of them present only once. This clone was counted only a few times. The sequence was obtained from a human donor in good health. The sequencing input was T cells isolated from PBMCs. The V and J genes are TRBV28 and TRBJ1-1; D might be TRBD1 (5 bases). The chain's CDR3 is CASRSWGVSTEAFF. CDR3 bases: TGTGCCAGCAGATCGTGGGGGGTCAGCACTGAAGCTTTCTTT.